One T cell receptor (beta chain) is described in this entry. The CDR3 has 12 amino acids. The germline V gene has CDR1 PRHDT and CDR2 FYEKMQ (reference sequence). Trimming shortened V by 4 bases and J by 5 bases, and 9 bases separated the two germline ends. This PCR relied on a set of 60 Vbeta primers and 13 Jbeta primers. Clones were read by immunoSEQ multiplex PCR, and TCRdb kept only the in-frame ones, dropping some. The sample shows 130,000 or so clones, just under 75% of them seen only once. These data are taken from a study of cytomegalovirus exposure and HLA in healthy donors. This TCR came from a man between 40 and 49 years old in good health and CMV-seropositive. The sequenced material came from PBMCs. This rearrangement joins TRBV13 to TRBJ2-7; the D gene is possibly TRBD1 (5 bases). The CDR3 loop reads CASSSDSHEQYF. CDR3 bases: TGTGCCAGCAGCTCCGACAGCCACGAGCAGTACTTC.